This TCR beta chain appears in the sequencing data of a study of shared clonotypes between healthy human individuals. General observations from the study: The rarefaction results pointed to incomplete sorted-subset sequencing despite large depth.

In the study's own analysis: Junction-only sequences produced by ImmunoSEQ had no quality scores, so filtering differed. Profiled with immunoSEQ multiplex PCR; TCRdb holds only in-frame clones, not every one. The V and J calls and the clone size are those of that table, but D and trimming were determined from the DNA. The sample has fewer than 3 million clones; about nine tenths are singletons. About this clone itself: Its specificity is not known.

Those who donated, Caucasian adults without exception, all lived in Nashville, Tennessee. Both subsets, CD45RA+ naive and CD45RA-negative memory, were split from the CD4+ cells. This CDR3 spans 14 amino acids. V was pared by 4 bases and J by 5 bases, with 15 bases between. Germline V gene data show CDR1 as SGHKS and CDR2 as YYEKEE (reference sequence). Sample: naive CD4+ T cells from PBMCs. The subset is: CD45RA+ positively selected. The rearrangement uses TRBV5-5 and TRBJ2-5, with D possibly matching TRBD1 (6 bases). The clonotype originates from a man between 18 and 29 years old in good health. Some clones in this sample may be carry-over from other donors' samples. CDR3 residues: CASSTEQGWETQYF. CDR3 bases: TGTGCCAGCAGCACGGAACAGGGTTGGGAGACCCAGTACTTC.